This TCR beta chain was recovered during a study of blood T cell repertoires in COVID-19. Study as a whole: The United States, Italy and Spain provided the acute and convalescent COVID-19 samples. In each case, the material was cDNA or gDNA derived from T cells, B-cell-depleted T cells, or PBMCs.

The data were produced by immunoSEQ multiplex PCR, yet TCRdb's version contains in-frame clones alone and is incomplete. The table includes nearly 400,000 clones, over 85% detected once. Enrolled through a virtual design, the participants were between roughly 18 and 100 years of age and came from some 25 US areas. Recovered status in Cohort 3 required two negative PCRs, clearance, or symptom resolution. V lost 4 bases to trimming and J lost 0 bases, with 12 bases between them. Germline CDR1 is SGHTA and CDR2 is FQGTGA. The CDR3 loop spans 15 amino acids. Input material: PBMCs or T cells enriched from blood (not recorded which). The chain joins TRBV7-3 to TRBJ1-1, with D possibly TRBD1 on 5 matching bases. The sequence was collected from a woman aged 25 to 39 who had recovered from COVID-19. The CDR3: CASSSDSNMNTEAFF. The DNA for the CDR3 is TGTGCCAGCAGCTCCGACAGTAACATGAACACTGAAGCTTTCTTT.